This T cell receptor (beta chain) was identified in a study of blood T cell repertoires in COVID-19. In the original analysis: Reference gene primers were amplified, and this amplification served to estimate nucleated cell counts. Assay: immunoSEQ multiplex PCR; the TCRdb copy retains only in-frame clones and omits some. The V and J calls and clone size are taken from that table; D and trimming were inferred from the DNA. This sample has about 50,000 clones; 70% to 90% occur once, and the top ten carry approximately 12%. The source of this sequence is a human donor in a cohort sampled during active COVID-19. Specimen: peripheral blood.

The CDR3 loop reads CAIKLSESSYNSPLHF. In DNA form, the CDR3 reads TGTGCCATCAAATTAAGCGAGAGCTCCTATAATTCACCCCTCCACTTT. The V and J genes are TRBV10-3 and TRBJ1-6; D call uncertain. The CDR3 contains 16 residues. The V end was cut by 7 bases, the J end by 0 bases, with 13 bases between. CDR1 is ENHRY, CDR2 SYGVKD, per germline.